The 31 T cell receptor beta chains given below trace back to one sample, sequenced in a study. In TCRdb, the RT-PCR reads were re-called with MiXCR into one record per CDR3 protein. The top ten clones hold 3.6% of a sample with 550,000 to 750,000 distinct CDR3 sequences, approximately 15% of them seen once. Sequenced input: memory CD4+ T cells from blood. Receptor source: a female donor in good health, serving as a healthy control.

At least ten counts were recorded for this clonotype. This chain links TRBV5-1 with TRBJ2-5, with 7 bases lining up with TRBD2. Germline V gene data show CDR1 as SGHRS and CDR2 as YFSETQ. There are 16 residues in the CDR3. V was pared by 0 bases and J by 1 base, with 6 bases of the junction left unmatched. The CDR3 sequence is CASSLAVAGFQETQYF. Here the CDR3 DNA reads TGCGCCAGCAGCTTGGCGGTAGCGGGTTTCCAAGAGACCCAGTACTTC.

This clonotype has more than one count but fewer than ten. The chain joins TRBV3-1 to TRBJ1-2, with 10 bases aligning to TRBD1. The CDR3 contains 17 residues. The trim removed 0 bases at V and 8 bases at J, leaving 12 bases unmatched. The germline V gene encodes CDR1 LGHDT and CDR2 YNNKEL (reference sequence). CDR3 residues: CASSQDWAGQGSEGYTF. For the CDR3, the DNA is TGTGCCAGCAGCCAAGATTGGGCGGGACAGGGGAGCGAAGGCTACACCTTC. The full variable domain, in which reference TRBV3-1 and TRBJ1-2 provide the parts outside the CDR3, is DTAVSQTPKYLVTQMGNDKSIKCEQNLGHDTMYWYKQDSKKFLKIMFSYNNKELIINETVPNRFSPKSPDKAHLNLHINSLELGDSAVYFCASSQDWAGQGSEGYTFGSGTRLTVV.

This chain links TRBV20-1 with TRBJ2-7; 12 nucleotides match TRBD2. The CDR3 covers 13 residues. Germline assignment: CDR1 DFQATT and CDR2 SNEGSKA (reference sequence). The junction had 0 bases not matched to a gene; V was cut back by 5 bases and J by 1 base. The CDR3 DNA is TGCAGTGCTCTAGCGGGAGGGTCCTACGAGCAGTACTTC. It encodes CSALAGGSYEQYF.

The V gene is TRBV5-1, the J gene TRBJ2-1; 10 nucleotides match TRBD2. With V trimmed by 4 bases and J by 2 bases, 3 bases remained unmatched. This CDR3 is built from 15 residues. Germline CDR1 is SGHRS and CDR2 is YFSETQ. The CDR3 is CASSTGTSAYNEQFF. The CDR3 coding sequence is TGCGCCAGCAGCACCGGGACTAGCGCCTACAATGAGCAGTTCTTC. Full variable domain (rest looked up from reference TRBV5-1 and TRBJ2-1): KAGVTQTPRYLIKTRGQQVTLSCSPISGHRSVSWYQQTPGQGLQFLFEYFSETQRNKGNFPGRFSGRQFSNSRSEMNVSTLELGDSALYLCASSTGTSAYNEQFFGPGTRLTVL.

This clonotype was found a few times. The chain couples TRBV6-2 or TRBV6-3 to TRBJ2-5, with TRBD1 as a possible D gene (6 bases). There are 15 residues in the CDR3. Per the germline V gene, CDR1 is MNHEY and CDR2 is SVGEGT. Deletions cut 2 bases from V and 2 bases from J, with 12 bases between. The CDR3 sequence is CASSYPTGSQETQYF. The CDR3 DNA reads TGTGCCAGCAGTTACCCCACAGGGAGTCAAGAGACCCAGTACTTC.

The CDR3 spells CASSLAGGWVDSNQPQHF. The CDR3 DNA reads as TGTGCCAGCAGCTTAGCGGGGGGCTGGGTCGATAGCAATCAGCCCCAGCATTTT. This sequence joins TRBV7-9 and TRBJ1-5; possible D gene TRBD1, 6 bases. The CDR3 sequence is 18 residues long. Per the germline V gene, CDR1 is SEHNR and CDR2 is FQNEAQ (reference sequence). The V end was cut by 0 bases, the J end by 0 bases, with 15 bases between.

The sample holds a few counts of this clonotype. V is TRBV27 and J is TRBJ1-2, with D tentatively TRBD1 (6 bases). Looked up from germline, CDR1 is MNHEY and CDR2 is SMNVEV (reference sequence). This CDR3 has 12 residues. Between the trimmed V and J ends, which lost 5 bases and 14 bases, there was a span of 18 bases. The CDR3 loop reads CASSKGHDGRTF. In DNA, the CDR3 is TGTGCCAGCAGTAAGGGACACGATGGTCGGACCTTC.

This clonotype has at least ten counts. This chain joins TRBV27 and TRBJ2-1, with TRBD1 matching over 8 bases. V was clipped by 6 bases and J by 8 bases; unmatched bases: 12. CDR3 size: 15 residues. Germline values: CDR1 MNHEY, CDR2 SMNVEV (reference sequence). CDR3 bases: TGTGCCAGCAGCGACAGGGGAGCACCTGGGGATGAGCAGTTCTTC. As protein: CASSDRGAPGDEQFF.

This clonotype was seen a few times. The CDR3 bases are TGTGCCAGCAGCGACGGGGGAGGGTTCGCTGAAAAACTGTTTTTT. It translates to CASSDGGGFAEKLFF. The chain joins TRBV12-3 or TRBV12-4 to TRBJ1-4; a possible D gene is TRBD1 (5 bases). The CDR3 runs 15 residues. V was shortened by 6 bases and J by 7 bases, with 18 bases between the two germline ends.

The V gene is TRBV24-1, the J gene TRBJ2-3, with 10 bases identical to TRBD2. This CDR3 is 17 amino acids long. The J segment lost 5 bases and the V segment lost 1 base, leaving 8 bases of the junction unmatched. CDR1 is KGHDR and CDR2 is SFDVKD in the germline V gene. The CDR3: CATSDLGTSESLDTQYF. CDR3 nucleotides: TGTGCCACCAGTGATTTAGGGACTAGCGAGAGCTTAGATACGCAGTATTTT.

This clonotype has only a few counts. The J gene is TRBJ2-7, the V gene TRBV7-3, with D perhaps TRBD2 (5 bases). Trimming pared 8 bases from V and 6 bases from J, leaving 11 bases between. The V gene's germline CDR1 is SGHTA and CDR2 FQGTGA. The CDR3 runs to 11 residues. Here the CDR3 DNA reads TGTGCCAGCTCCTCGGGGAGCGAGCAGTACTTC. It translates to CASSSGSEQYF.

The genes are TRBV4-3 and TRBJ1-1, with a possible D match to TRBD1 (5 bases). Looked up from germline, CDR1 is LGHNA and CDR2 is YSLEER. Trimming shortened V by 0 bases and J by 2 bases, and 10 bases separated the two germline ends. The CDR3 runs to 15 residues. The CDR3 sequence: CASSQETDLNTEAFF. CDR3 nucleotides: TGCGCCAGCAGCCAAGAGACAGATTTAAACACTGAAGCTTTCTTT.

This clonotype has a count of ten or more. This chain links TRBV6-1 with TRBJ2-7; D gene unclear. The V gene lost 7 bases and the J gene lost 3 bases, with 19 bases spanning the gap. Germline CDR1 MNHNS, CDR2 SASEGT. The CDR3 runs 15 residues. In nucleotides, the CDR3 is TGTGCCAGCATCACCCATCCACGGAGAGACTACGAGCAGTACTTC. The encoded protein is CASITHPRRDYEQYF.

The chain couples TRBV5-1 to TRBJ2-1, with a weak D call TRBD2 (5 bases). The CDR3 has 16 residues. V shed 1 base and J shed 0 bases, with 11 bases lying between them. Germline CDR1 reads SGHRS; CDR2 reads YFSETQ. CDR3 residues: CASSLLPGSSYNEQFF. CDR3 DNA: TGCGCCAGCAGCTTGTTACCTGGGAGCTCCTACAATGAGCAGTTCTTC.

J is TRBJ1-2 and V is TRBV19; D gene uncertain. Deletions cut 7 bases from V and 0 bases from J, with 15 bases between. Per the germline V gene, CDR1 is LNHDA and CDR2 is SQIVND (reference sequence). The CDR3 runs 15 residues. In DNA form, the CDR3 reads TGTGCCAGTACCATCCGAGACAACGCTAACTATGGCTACACCTTC. It yields the protein CASTIRDNANYGYTF.

This clonotype was detected many times. The gene calls are TRBV4-2 and TRBJ2-7; weak D call: TRBD1 (6 bases). The CDR3 sequence is 14 residues long. V lost 0 bases to trimming and J lost 7 bases, with 13 bases between them. Germline V lookup: CDR1 LGHNA, CDR2 YNFKEQ. The CDR3 region is CASSQDRTDFEQYF. Here the CDR3 DNA reads TGTGCCAGCAGCCAAGATCGGACAGACTTTGAGCAGTACTTC.

This chain links TRBV28 with TRBJ2-7, with D unclear. There are 12 residues in the CDR3. Germline CDR1 and CDR2: MDHEN and SYDVKM. The V and J ends lost 7 bases and 7 bases respectively, with 14 bases between them. The DNA for the CDR3 is TGTGCCAGCAAAGGCGGCCCGGAAGAGCAGTACTTC. Translating it yields CASKGGPEEQYF.

This sequence joins TRBV11-2 and TRBJ2-7; maybe TRBD1 (6 bases). Germline CDR1 is SGHAT and CDR2 is FQNNGV. V lost 6 bases, J lost 5 bases, and 17 bases lay in between. The CDR3 extends over 14 amino acids. The chain's CDR3 is CASRPWTVFDEQYF. The CDR3 nucleotides are TGTGCCAGCAGGCCATGGACAGTTTTTGACGAGCAGTACTTC.

There are a few counts of this clonotype. The genes are TRBV3-1 and TRBJ2-7; unclear D gene. From germline, CDR1 is LGHDT and CDR2 YNNKEL (reference sequence). CDR3 length equals 12 residues. V lost 1 base, J lost 5 bases, and 6 bases lay in between. The chain's CDR3 is CASSQVENEQYF. The CDR3 DNA reads as TGTGCCAGCAGCCAAGTTGAGAACGAGCAGTACTTC.

Comment on this clonotype: This may come from a read error, since a much larger clone is one base off. Likely a read error: the CDR3 ends without its conserved phenylalanine or tryptophan. This chain uses TRBV29-1 with TRBJ1-1; D is unclear. The germline V and J ends were trimmed by 7 bases and 1 base, with 13 bases remaining between them. Germline V lookup: CDR1 SQVTM, CDR2 ANQGSEA. This CDR3 has 13 residues. In nucleotides, the CDR3 is TGCAGCGCCCGCCGGGCTAGGAACACTGAAGCTTTCTGT. This codes for CSARRARNTEAFC.

The chain recombines TRBV10-3 with TRBJ1-6, with 8 bases that match TRBD1. This CDR3 is built from 14 residues. The V gene end was trimmed by 6 bases and the J gene end by 9 bases; junction bases not matched to a gene: 7. Germline CDR1 reads ENHRY; CDR2 reads SYGVKD. CDR3 bases: TGTGCCATCAGGATTGACAGGGGCGGTTCACCCCTCCACTTT. It is translated as CAIRIDRGGSPLHF.

The chain uses TRBV20-1 and TRBJ2-3, with 9 bases aligning to TRBD2. The CDR3 runs to 13 residues. The junction had 6 bases not matched to a gene; V was cut back by 5 bases and J by 6 bases. CDR1 and CDR2 (germline): DFQATT, SNEGSKA (reference sequence). CDR3 sequence reads: CSAAIAGADTQYF. The CDR3 DNA follows: TGCAGTGCTGCAATAGCGGGAGCGGATACGCAGTATTTT.

In this sample, this clonotype turned up a few times. This chain links TRBV20-1 with TRBJ1-5; a possible D gene is TRBD1 (5 bases). CDR3 size: 12 residues. Germline values: CDR1 DFQATT, CDR2 SNEGSKA (reference sequence). Deletions cut 3 bases from V and 9 bases from J, with 12 bases between. Here the CDR3 DNA reads TGCAGTGCTAGTGGAGGGGCGGGGCCCCAGCATTTT. Amino acid sequence: CSASGGAGPQHF.

The table lists this clonotype with many counts. The V and J genes are TRBV4-3 and TRBJ2-7; no reliable D call. This CDR3 comprises 13 residues. Germline assignment: CDR1 LGHNA and CDR2 YSLEER. V was clipped by 0 bases and J by 2 bases, with 5 bases between them. Written as DNA, the CDR3 is TGCGCCAGCAGCCAAGATTGGGCCTACGAGCAGTACTTC. Translating it yields CASSQDWAYEQYF.

This rearrangement joins TRBV6-1 to TRBJ1-5; unclear D gene. There are 14 residues in the CDR3. Trimming took 6 bases from V and 2 from J, leaving 11 bases between them. In germline, CDR1 is MNHNS, CDR2 SASEGT. In DNA, the CDR3 is TGTGCCAGCAGGAGGGCTCAGGGCAATCAGCCCCAGCATTTT. Its protein product is CASRRAQGNQPQHF.

This clonotype was counted between two and nine times. The chain joins TRBV27 to TRBJ1-1; 8 positions match TRBD1. The CDR3 loop spans 16 amino acids. Losses at the gene ends were 0 bases for V and 1 base for J; bases not matched to a gene: 4. Per germline, CDR1 MNHEY and CDR2 SMNVEV (reference sequence). The CDR3 sequence: CASSLSTGARNTEAFF. In nucleotides, the CDR3 is TGTGCCAGCAGTTTATCGACAGGGGCTAGGAACACTGAAGCTTTCTTT.

This clonotype was detected many times. The J gene is TRBJ2-3, the V gene TRBV7-3; no firm D call. The CDR3 consists of 14 residues. Germline CDR1 and CDR2: SGHTA and FQGTGA. V lost 1 base and J lost 2, with 7 bases in between. CDR3 bases: TGTGCCAGCAGCTTAAGCAGGACCACAGATACGCAGTATTTT. It codes for CASSLSRTTDTQYF.

There are a few counts of this clonotype. V is TRBV28 and J is TRBJ2-2; 7 nucleotides match TRBD1. The ends lost 5 bases at V and 7 bases at J; junction bases unmatched: 10. Germline lookup yields CDR1 MDHEN and CDR2 SYDVKM. The CDR3 spans 15 residues. The CDR3 reads CASSTSGQAGGELFF. The DNA of the CDR3 is TGTGCCAGCAGTACGTCTGGACAGGCGGGCGGGGAGCTGTTTTTT.

Ten or more counts support this clonotype. The chain joins TRBV29-1 to TRBJ2-1; tentative D call: TRBD2 (5 bases). V was trimmed by 6 bases and J by 7 bases, leaving 13 bases between them. The CDR3 extends over 12 amino acids. Germline CDR1 SQVTM, CDR2 ANQGSEA. The CDR3 here is CSVSDPGNEQFF. CDR3 coding DNA: TGCAGCGTCTCCGACCCGGGGAATGAGCAGTTCTTC.

The chain links TRBV12-3 or TRBV12-4 to TRBJ2-1; TRBD2 matches at 13 bases. The CDR3 sequence is 20 residues long. Trimming at V came to 3 bases and at J to 5 bases, leaving 16 bases not matched to a gene. The CDR3 nucleotides read TGTGCCAGCAGTTTTAGAGGACTAGCGGGAGTAGGAGAACGACACAATGAGCAGTTCTTC. It translates to CASSFRGLAGVGERHNEQFF.

The gene calls are TRBV18 and TRBJ2-1; D assignment may be TRBD1 or TRBD2 (5 bases each). The V end was cut by 3 bases, the J end by 15 bases, with 15 bases between. CDR3 length: 12 residues. CDR1 is KGHSH and CDR2 is LQKENI in the germline V gene. In DNA form, the CDR3 reads TGTGCCAGCTCACCGGTTGAGGGGCAGTTGTTCTTC. Translating gives CASSPVEGQLFF. The full variable domain, rest sourced from reference TRBV18 and TRBJ2-1, is NAGVMQNPRHLVRRRGQEARLRCSPMKGHSHVYWYRQLPEEGLKFMVYLQKENIIDESGMPKERFSAEFPKEGPSILRIQQVVRGDSAAYFCASSPVEGQLFFGPGTRLTVL.